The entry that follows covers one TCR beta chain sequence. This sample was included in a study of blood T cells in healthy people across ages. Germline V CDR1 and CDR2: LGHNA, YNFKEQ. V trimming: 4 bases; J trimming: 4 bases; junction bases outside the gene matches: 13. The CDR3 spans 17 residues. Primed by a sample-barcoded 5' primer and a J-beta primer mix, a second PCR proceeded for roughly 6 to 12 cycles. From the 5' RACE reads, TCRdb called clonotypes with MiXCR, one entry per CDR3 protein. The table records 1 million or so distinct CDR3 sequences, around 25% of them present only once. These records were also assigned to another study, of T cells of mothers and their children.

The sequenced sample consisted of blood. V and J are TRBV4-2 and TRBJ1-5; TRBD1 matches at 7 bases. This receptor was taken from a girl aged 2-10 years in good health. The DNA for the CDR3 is TGTGCCAGCAGCCTTTCTTACGGACAGGTAGTGAATCAGCCCCAGCATTTT. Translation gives CASSLSYGQVVNQPQHF.